What follows are 28 T cell receptor beta chains derived from one specimen sequenced in a study of beta chain features in type 1 diabetes. Expressed TCRB transcripts got sequenced, as all isolated RNA was reverse transcribed. Method: immunoSEQ multiplex PCR; TCRdb's copy keeps in-frame clones and lacks some. The repertoire has about 930,000 clones, roughly 15% of them found once; the top ten carry 0.02% to 0.025%. Sequenced sample: naive CD4+ T cells from blood. The receptor source for this set is a woman under 30 in good health.

The V and J genes are TRBV13 and TRBJ2-1; 8 bases map to TRBD1. The CDR3 runs to 14 residues. Looked up from germline, CDR1 is PRHDT and CDR2 is FYEKMQ (reference sequence). With V trimmed by 2 bases and J by 5 bases, 2 bases remained unmatched. The CDR3, as DNA: TGTGCCAGCAGCTTAAGACAGGGGAACAATGAGCAGTTCTTC. It encodes CASSLRQGNNEQFF.

In its sample, this clone was seen a few times. The J gene is TRBJ2-3, the V gene TRBV28; TRBD1 matches 8 bases. CDR1 is MDHEN, CDR2 SYDVKM, per germline. V shed 3 bases, J shed 8 bases, and the junction held 7 bases outside the gene matches. The length of the CDR3 is 14 residues. DNA for the CDR3: TGTGCCAGCAGTTTTTCCGACAGGGGTCGTACGCAGTATTTT. This gives the protein CASSFSDRGRTQYF.

This clone was seen a handful of times. The rearrangement uses TRBV4-1 and TRBJ1-2; maybe TRBD1 (5 bases). The CDR3 is 14 residues long. Trimming left V 0 bases short and J 7 bases short, with 12 bases between. Germline V CDR1 and CDR2: MGHRA, YSYEKL. CDR3 DNA: TGCGCCAGCAGCCAAGATAACGCAGGGAGTGGCTACACCTTC. Encoded protein: CASSQDNAGSGYTF.

This clone was recorded once. V gene TRBV28 combines with J gene TRBJ1-2, with D perhaps TRBD1 (5 bases). Germline V gene sequence: CDR1 MDHEN, CDR2 SYDVKM. CDR3 length: 15 amino acids. V lost 6 bases and J lost 0, with 14 bases in between. The CDR3 nucleotides are TGTGCCAGCAGCCTGACAAGGACAACTAACTATGGCTACACCTTC. Protein sequence: CASSLTRTTNYGYTF.

This chain connects TRBV7-8 to TRBJ2-2; no clear D gene. V was clipped by 2 bases and J by 6 bases, with 10 bases between them. Germline V lookup: CDR1 SGHVS, CDR2 FQNEAQ. This CDR3 is 14 amino acids long. The CDR3 DNA reads as TGTGCCAGCAGCTTAAATAGGGCTGCCGGGGAGCTGTTTTTT. Translated: CASSLNRAAGELFF.

The V call is TRBV9, the J call TRBJ1-3, with D possibly being TRBD1 (5 bases). This CDR3 contains 17 residues. Germline V gene data show CDR1 as SGDLS and CDR2 as YYNGEE. V gave up 0 bases and J gave up 0 bases, with 13 bases separating them. CDR3 amino acids: CASSVEGIARSGNTIYF. As DNA, the CDR3 is TGTGCCAGCAGCGTAGAGGGGATAGCCCGCTCTGGAAACACCATATATTTT. Supplemented by reference TRBV9 and TRBJ1-3, the full variable domain reads DSGVTQTPKHLITATGQRVTLRCSPRSGDLSVYWYQQSLDQGLQFLIQYYNGEERAKGNILERFSAQQFPDLHSELNLSSLELGDSALYFCASSVEGIARSGNTIYFGEGSWLTVV.

This clone was detected a few times. The chain recombines TRBV27 with TRBJ2-5; a weak D match, TRBD2 (6 bases). CDR1 MNHEY and CDR2 SMNVEV come from the germline V gene (reference sequence). Trimming pared 5 bases from V and 3 bases from J, leaving 16 bases between. The CDR3 length is 15 residues. CDR3 protein: CASSLIGGLKETQYF. The CDR3 DNA reads as TGTGCCAGCAGTCTTATCGGGGGATTAAAAGAGACCCAGTACTTC.

The genes are TRBV9 and TRBJ2-5, with unresolved D. The V gene lost 0 bases and the J gene lost 7 bases, with 10 bases spanning the gap. CDR1 and CDR2 (germline): SGDLS, YYNGEE. The CDR3 runs to 13 residues. CDR3 coding DNA: TGTGCCAGCAGCGTAGGGGTCTGGGGGACCCAGTACTTC. This codes for CASSVGVWGTQYF. Full variable domain (remainder filled in from reference TRBV9 and TRBJ2-5): DSGVTQTPKHLITATGQRVTLRCSPRSGDLSVYWYQQSLDQGLQFLIQYYNGEERAKGNILERFSAQQFPDLHSELNLSSLELGDSALYFCASSVGVWGTQYFGPGTRLLVL.

Concerning this clone itself: Other DNA sequences of this sample code for an identical CDR3. The rearrangement uses TRBV7-2 and TRBJ2-5; D ambiguous. This CDR3 has 13 residues. The germline V gene has CDR1 SGHTA and CDR2 FQGNSA. Between the trimmed V and J ends, which lost 3 bases and 5 bases, there was a span of 10 bases. DNA of the CDR3: TGTGCCAGCAGCTTCGGATTGAGGGAGACCCAGTACTTC. Its translation: CASSFGLRETQYF.

Only a few counts were recorded for this clone. The chain carries TRBV28 and TRBJ2-5, with 9 bases fitting TRBD1. The ends lost 5 bases at V and 7 bases at J; junction bases unmatched: 8. This CDR3 is 14 amino acids long. Per germline, CDR1 MDHEN and CDR2 SYDVKM. CDR3 region: CASSDGQGLRTQYF. The CDR3 coding sequence is TGTGCCAGCAGTGATGGACAGGGGTTAAGGACCCAGTACTTC.

The rearrangement uses TRBV28 and TRBJ2-6, with D uncertain. The germline gives CDR1 MDHEN, CDR2 SYDVKM. CDR3 length: 15 amino acids. With 5 bases removed from V and 0 bases from J, the gap between germline ends came to 8 bases. CDR3 region: CASSGVHSGANVLTF. The CDR3 DNA reads as TGTGCCAGCAGTGGTGTTCACTCTGGGGCCAACGTCCTGACTTTC.

The chain uses TRBV4-3 and TRBJ1-2; 9 nucleotides align to TRBD1. The CDR3 length is 16 residues. Germline V gene data show CDR1 as LGHNA and CDR2 as YSLEER. V lost 3 bases and J lost 6; bases outside the gene matches: 11. The CDR3 nucleotides are TGCGCCAGCAGCCAGCCGATGGGACAGGGATCCCATGGCTACACCTTC. Translation: CASSQPMGQGSHGYTF.

CDR3 loop: CASGLVPHRGPKHEQYF. The DNA of the CDR3 is TGTGCTAGTGGTTTGGTACCCCACAGGGGGCCTAAGCACGAGCAGTACTTC. J is TRBJ2-7 and V is TRBV12-5; 9 bases are shared with TRBD1. Germline V gene sequence: CDR1 LGHNT, CDR2 FRNRAP. The V segment lost 0 bases and the J segment 5 bases; nucleotides outside the gene matches: 11. The CDR3 extends over 17 amino acids. Full variable domain (rest looked up from reference TRBV12-5 and TRBJ2-7): DARVTQTPRHKVTEMGQEVTMRCQPILGHNTVFWYRQTMMQGLELLAYFRNRAPLDDSGMPKDRFSAEMPDATLATLKIQPSEPRDSAVYFCASGLVPHRGPKHEQYFGPGTRLTVT.

A few counts support this clone. The chain combines TRBV7-9 with TRBJ2-1; possible D gene TRBD1, 5 bases. Per the germline V gene, CDR1 is SEHNR and CDR2 is FQNEAQ (reference sequence). This CDR3 has 13 amino acids. V was cut by 3 bases and J by 3 bases, with 6 bases left in between. The CDR3 DNA sequence: TGTGCCAGCAGCTTCAGGGTCTACAATGAGCAGTTCTTC. It codes for CASSFRVYNEQFF.

This clone was counted only a few times. In DNA, the CDR3 is TGCAGCTTCGACAGGGGCCTTGGGGAGACCCAGTACTTC. This sequence encodes CSFDRGLGETQYF. The chain couples TRBV29-1 to TRBJ2-5, with TRBD1 matching over 8 bases. Germline loops: CDR1 SQVTM, CDR2 ANQGSEA. This CDR3 has 13 amino acids. V shed 8 bases and J 5 bases; nucleotides not matched to a gene: 10.

This clone has just a few counts. The chain's CDR3 is CASSPEWDEQFF. The CDR3 DNA sequence: TGTGCCAGCAGCCCGGAGTGGGATGAGCAGTTCTTC. The rearrangement joins TRBV7-9 to TRBJ2-1; the D is unclear. Per germline, CDR1 SEHNR and CDR2 FQNEAQ (reference sequence). V dropped 5 bases and J dropped 8 bases, with 10 bases sitting between them. The CDR3 spans 12 residues.

V gene TRBV28 combines with J gene TRBJ2-1; D is unresolved. Germline-derived CDR1 and CDR2 are MDHEN and SYDVKM. Trimming took off 6 bases at V and 4 bases at J, with 7 bases between the two ends. This CDR3 spans 12 amino acids. The CDR3 coding sequence is TGTGCCAGCAGATTAGGGTACAATGAGCAGTTCTTC. This translates into CASRLGYNEQFF.

The V and J genes are TRBV7-2 and TRBJ2-5; weak D call: TRBD2 (6 bases). V lost 5 bases and J 2 bases, leaving 15 bases between the germline ends. The germline gives CDR1 SGHTA, CDR2 FQGNSA. This CDR3 is 15 amino acids long. The CDR3 sequence is CASSLSLTSQETQYF. CDR3 in DNA: TGTGCCAGCAGCCTTTCCTTGACTAGTCAAGAGACCCAGTACTTC.

V is TRBV6-1 and J is TRBJ1-5; D unclear. CDR3 length: 13 amino acids. V lost 4 bases and J 11 bases, leaving 15 bases between the germline ends. Per the germline V gene, CDR1 is MNHNS and CDR2 is SASEGT. The CDR3: CASSVIKEATQHF. The CDR3 DNA reads TGTGCCAGCAGTGTTATCAAAGAGGCGACCCAGCATTTT.

The chain employs TRBV4-2 and TRBJ2-3; TRBD2 is a possible D gene (6 bases). This CDR3 is 15 amino acids long. V was cut by 1 base and J by 6 bases, with 14 bases left in between. In germline, CDR1 is LGHNA, CDR2 YNFKEQ. The CDR3 DNA follows: TGTGCCAGCAGCCAAGGGCGGTCCGCGGGGGATACGCAGTATTTT. It yields the protein CASSQGRSAGDTQYF.

The chain recombines TRBV10-3 with TRBJ2-4; maybe TRBD2 (6 bases). Per the germline V gene, CDR1 is ENHRY and CDR2 is SYGVKD. Trimming removed 8 bases at V and 8 bases at J, with 16 bases between. This CDR3 has 13 amino acids. This chain's CDR3 is CAIGPGSRDIQYF. DNA for the CDR3: TGTGCCATCGGTCCCGGGAGTAGGGACATTCAGTACTTC.

V usage is TRBV19 and J usage is TRBJ1-4; D is unresolved. V was cut by 5 bases and J by 3 bases, with 16 bases left in between. Germline lookup yields CDR1 LNHDA and CDR2 SQIVND (reference sequence). This CDR3 has 16 amino acids. The CDR3 loop reads CASSLGRRASNEKLFF. The CDR3 DNA reads as TGTGCCAGTAGTCTCGGACGGCGCGCGTCTAATGAAAAACTGTTTTTT.

This clone appeared a few times. V and J are TRBV7-2 and TRBJ2-6; no clear D. V was trimmed by 1 base and J by 0 bases, leaving 10 bases between them. CDR3 length equals 17 residues. Germline CDR1 and CDR2: SGHTA and FQGNSA. Written as DNA, the CDR3 is TGTGCCAGCAGCTTAGGCAGAGTTTACTCTGGGGCCAACGTCCTGACTTTC. This sequence encodes CASSLGRVYSGANVLTF.

The chain carries TRBV4-3 and TRBJ2-1, with TRBD2 matching over 9 bases. The length of the CDR3 is 16 residues. Germline assignment: CDR1 LGHNA and CDR2 YSLEER. V was clipped by 0 bases and J by 4 bases; unmatched bases: 4. Here the CDR3 reads CASSQELAGSYNEQFF. CDR3 sequence (DNA): TGCGCCAGCAGCCAAGAGCTAGCGGGATCTTACAATGAGCAGTTCTTC.

V usage is TRBV2 and J usage is TRBJ2-3, with TRBD1 matching over 7 bases. This CDR3 comprises 16 residues. Germline V gives CDR1 SNHLY, CDR2 FYNNEI. The J segment lost 6 bases and the V segment lost 7 bases, leaving 16 bases of the junction unmatched. The CDR3: CASTGVQDRWRDTQYF. CDR3 coding DNA: TGTGCCAGCACAGGGGTCCAGGACAGGTGGAGGGATACGCAGTATTTT.

This clone was observed a handful of times. The gene calls are TRBV2 and TRBJ2-7; TRBD2 aligns across 8 bases. Germline trimming cut 4 bases from V and 3 bases from J; bases unmatched to any gene: 11. Germline V gene data show CDR1 as SNHLY and CDR2 as FYNNEI. This CDR3 has 16 amino acids. The CDR3 loop is CASSGAVAGPGYEQYF. The DNA for the CDR3 is TGTGCCAGCAGTGGGGCCGTAGCGGGACCCGGCTACGAGCAGTACTTC.

The gene calls are TRBV5-1 and TRBJ2-1, with D unclear. Germline CDR1 and CDR2: SGHRS and YFSETQ. The CDR3 consists of 16 residues. Trimming stripped 1 base from V and 0 bases from J, with 11 bases between. The CDR3 here is CASSLRSADSYNEQFF. CDR3 DNA: TGCGCCAGCAGCTTGAGGTCGGCTGACTCCTACAATGAGCAGTTCTTC.

The chain couples TRBV5-4 to TRBJ2-1, with D tentatively TRBD2 (5 bases). Trimming stripped 4 bases from V and 7 bases from J, with 12 bases between. The V gene's germline CDR1 is SGHNT and CDR2 YYREEE (reference sequence). This CDR3 is 13 amino acids long. Here the CDR3 reads CASSPVATNEQFF. As DNA, the CDR3 is TGTGCCAGCAGCCCGGTAGCGACGAATGAGCAGTTCTTC. Filled out from reference TRBV5-4 and TRBJ2-1, the complete variable domain reads ETGVTQSPTHLIKTRGQQVTLRCSSQSGHNTVSWYQQALGQGPQFIFQYYREEENGRGNFPPRFSGLQFPNYSSELNVNALELDDSALYLCASSPVATNEQFFGPGTRLTVL.